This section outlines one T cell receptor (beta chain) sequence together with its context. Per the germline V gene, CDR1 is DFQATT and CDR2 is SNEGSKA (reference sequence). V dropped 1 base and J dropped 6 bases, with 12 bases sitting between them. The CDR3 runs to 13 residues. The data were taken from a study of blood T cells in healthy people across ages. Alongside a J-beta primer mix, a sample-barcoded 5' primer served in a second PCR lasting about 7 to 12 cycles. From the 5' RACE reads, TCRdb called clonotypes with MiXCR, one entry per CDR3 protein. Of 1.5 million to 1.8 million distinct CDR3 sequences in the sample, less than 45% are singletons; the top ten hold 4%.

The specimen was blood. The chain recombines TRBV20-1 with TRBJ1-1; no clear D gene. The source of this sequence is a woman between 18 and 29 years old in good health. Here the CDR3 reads CSARGRGWAEAFF. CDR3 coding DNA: TGCAGTGCTAGAGGGAGAGGGTGGGCTGAAGCTTTCTTT.